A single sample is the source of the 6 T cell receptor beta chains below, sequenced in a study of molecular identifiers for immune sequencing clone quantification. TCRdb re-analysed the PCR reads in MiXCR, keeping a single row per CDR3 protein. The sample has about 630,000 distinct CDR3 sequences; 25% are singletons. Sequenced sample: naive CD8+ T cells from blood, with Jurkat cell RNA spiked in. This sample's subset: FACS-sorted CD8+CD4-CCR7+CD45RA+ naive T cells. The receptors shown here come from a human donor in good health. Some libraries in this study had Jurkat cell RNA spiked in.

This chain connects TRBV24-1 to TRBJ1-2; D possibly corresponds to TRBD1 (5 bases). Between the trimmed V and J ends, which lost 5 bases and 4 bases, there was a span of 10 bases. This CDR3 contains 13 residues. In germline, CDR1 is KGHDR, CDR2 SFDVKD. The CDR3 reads CATSAGDFYGYTF. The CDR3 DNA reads TGTGCCACCAGTGCCGGGGACTTCTATGGCTACACCTTC.

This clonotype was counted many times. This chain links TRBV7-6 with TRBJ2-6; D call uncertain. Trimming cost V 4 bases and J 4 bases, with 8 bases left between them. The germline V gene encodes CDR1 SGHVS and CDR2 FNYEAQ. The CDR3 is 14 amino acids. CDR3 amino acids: CASSSGQGANVLTF. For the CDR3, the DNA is TGTGCCAGCAGCTCCGGCCAGGGGGCCAACGTCCTGACTTTC.

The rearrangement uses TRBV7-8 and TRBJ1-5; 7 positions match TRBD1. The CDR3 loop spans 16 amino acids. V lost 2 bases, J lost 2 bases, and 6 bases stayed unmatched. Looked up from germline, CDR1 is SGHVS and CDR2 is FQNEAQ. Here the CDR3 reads CASSLWSRGGNQPQHF. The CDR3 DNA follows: TGTGCCAGCAGCTTATGGAGCAGGGGGGGCAATCAGCCCCAGCATTTT.

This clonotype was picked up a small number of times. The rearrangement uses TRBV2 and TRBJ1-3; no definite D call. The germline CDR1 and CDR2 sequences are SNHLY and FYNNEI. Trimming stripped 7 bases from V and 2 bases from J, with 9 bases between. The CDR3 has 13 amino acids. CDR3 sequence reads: CASNLETGNTIYF. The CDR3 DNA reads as TGTGCCAGCAATCTGGAAACTGGAAACACCATATATTTT.

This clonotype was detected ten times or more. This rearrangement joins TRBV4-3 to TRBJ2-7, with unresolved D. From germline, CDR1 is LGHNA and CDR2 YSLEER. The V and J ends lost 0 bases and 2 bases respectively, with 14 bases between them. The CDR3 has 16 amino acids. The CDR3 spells CASSQDVGVPPYEQYF. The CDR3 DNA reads TGCGCCAGCAGCCAAGACGTAGGAGTGCCTCCCTACGAGCAGTACTTC.

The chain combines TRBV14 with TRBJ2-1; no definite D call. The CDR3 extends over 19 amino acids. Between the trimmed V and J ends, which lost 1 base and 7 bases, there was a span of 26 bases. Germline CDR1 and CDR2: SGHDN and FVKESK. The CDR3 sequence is CASSQASGRTPSLWNEQFF. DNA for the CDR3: TGTGCCAGCAGCCAAGCTTCTGGACGGACCCCTTCATTATGGAATGAGCAGTTCTTC.